The sequence of this TCR beta chain was determined in a study of radiation and T cells in renal cell carcinoma. Study findings and constraints: Top tumor clonotypes rose in blood 2 weeks post-radiation, then contracted. No pretreatment tumor biopsies were available for baseline clonotypes.

Data came from immunoSEQ multiplex PCR; TCRdb stores just in-frame clones and leaves some out. The sample consists of approximately 150,000 clones, 75% to 90% of them appearing once. Remarks on this clone: Antigen unknown.

Germline V gene sequence: CDR1 MDHEN, CDR2 SYDVKM. The CDR3 runs 15 residues. Trimming removed 0 bases at V and 0 bases at J, with 6 bases between. The time point: blood 4 weeks post-SBRT, at nephrectomy. Treatment described: 15 Gy SBRT to primary tumor, nephrectomy 4 weeks later. The clonotype originates from a woman aged 50 to 65 with renal cell carcinoma. The sample here was blood, taken from a patient whose treatment included radiotherapy and nephrectomy. The chain carries TRBV28 and TRBJ1-3; D call uncertain. The CDR3 region has the DNA TGTGCCAGCAGTTTATGGGACGGCTCTGGAAACACCATATATTTT. Its protein is CASSLWDGSGNTIYF.